This record concerns one TCR beta chain sequence. This sample is drawn from a study of control samples from healthy donors and cancer patients. Repertoires were generated with immunoSEQ multiplex PCR, while TCRdb's copy carries only in-frame clones and drops some. Among 350,000 to 450,000 clones, 80% to 95% were seen once, and the ten largest hold around 6.4%. This CDR3 contains 16 residues. In germline, CDR1 is MNHEY, CDR2 SMNVEV (reference sequence). The V and J ends lost 6 bases and 2 bases respectively, with 18 bases between them. The chain joins TRBV27 to TRBJ2-3; D call uncertain. The sequence came from a man aged 35-49 years with head and neck cancer. Source material: PBMCs. CDR3 coding DNA: TGTGCCAGCAGCCCCCGACTGGGATCATTCACAGATACGCAGTATTTT. Protein sequence: CASSPRLGSFTDTQYF.